Shown below are 6 T cell receptor beta chains from a single sample sequenced in a study of T-cell memory formation after mild COVID-19. TCRdb redid the calling of the 5' RACE reads with MiXCR, one entry per CDR3 protein. Of fewer than 300,000 distinct CDR3 sequences in the sample, over 15% were seen once. Sequencing used PBMCs or a T cell subset sorted from them (not recorded which). These receptors were taken from a man between 18 and 29 years old who had mild COVID-19 (a few samples of this study predate the infection). Cell type and time point are not known.

This chain uses TRBV4-1 with TRBJ2-3; 8 nucleotides line up with TRBD2. CDR1 MGHRA and CDR2 YSYEKL come from the germline V gene. Losses at the gene ends were 3 bases for V and 4 bases for J; bases not matched to a gene: 3. CDR3 size: 14 residues. DNA of the CDR3: TGCGCCAGCAGCCACCCGGGACTAGCAGATACGCAGTATTTT. It encodes CASSHPGLADTQYF.

This clonotype was detected ten times or more. This chain uses TRBV3-1 with TRBJ2-7, with D maybe TRBD1 (6 bases). The CDR3 is 13 amino acids. Trimming took 4 bases from V and 11 from J, leaving 18 bases between them. CDR1 and CDR2 (germline): LGHDT, YNNKEL (reference sequence). The CDR3 region has the DNA TGTGCCAGCAGCCCTACTCCGACAGGTATAAAGTACTTC. Residues: CASSPTPTGIKYF.

V and J are TRBV2 and TRBJ2-7; D is unclear. The CDR3 consists of 13 residues. Trimming removed 1 base from V and 0 bases from J, with 4 bases in between. Per the germline V gene, CDR1 is SNHLY and CDR2 is FYNNEI. The CDR3 DNA follows: TGTGCCAGCAGTGAAGAGATCTCCTACGAGCAGTACGTC. As protein: CASSEEISYEQYV.

The chain is built from TRBV28 and TRBJ1-2; 10 bases are shared with TRBD1. CDR3 size: 14 residues. Germline CDR1 is MDHEN and CDR2 is SYDVKM. The J segment lost 6 bases and the V segment lost 5 bases, leaving 6 bases of the junction unmatched. CDR3 bases: TGTGCCAGCAGTAGCCCCGGGACAGGGGATGGCTACACCTTC. Translating gives CASSSPGTGDGYTF.

DNA of the CDR3: TGTGCCAGCAGCCCCGGAGGTGGGGCCCCAGATACGCAGTATTTT. Amino acid sequence: CASSPGGGAPDTQYF. The chain joins TRBV5-5 to TRBJ2-3; D may correspond to TRBD1 or TRBD2 (5 bases each). The CDR3 length is 15 residues. The germline CDR1 and CDR2 sequences are SGHKS and YYEKEE (reference sequence). V lost 4 bases, J lost 4 bases, and 16 bases lay in between.

Comment on this clonotype: The junction does not match germline at one end; this may be a read error. The CDR3 region is CASSLPIQGYTSPLHF. CDR3 DNA: TGCGCCAGCAGCCTCCCAATCCAGGGATATACTTCACCCCTCCACTTT. The chain joins TRBV4-1 to TRBJ1-6; D perhaps matches TRBD1 (5 bases). The CDR3 sequence is 16 residues long. From germline, CDR1 is MGHRA and CDR2 YSYEKL.